This entry features one TCR beta chain sequence. Profiling relied on immunoSEQ multiplex PCR, and the TCRdb table lists in-frame clones only, not all of them. The repertoire holds fewer than 120,000 clones, with 94% as singletons. The data stem from a study of T cell responses to AZD1222 COVID-19 vaccine. Unmatched junction bases numbered 17, after V lost 5 bases and J lost 2 bases. The CDR3 has 19 amino acids. The germline V gene encodes CDR1 SEHNR and CDR2 FQNEAQ (reference sequence). The gene calls are TRBV7-9 and TRBJ1-2, with 10 bases aligning to TRBD1. This receptor was identified in an adult who received the AZD1222 COVID-19 vaccine. The sample in question was peripheral blood, obtained 28 days after the second AZD1222 dose. The CDR3 is CASSRIRDRGLSTNYGYTF. Written as DNA, the CDR3 is TGTGCCAGCAGCCGAATCCGGGACAGGGGCCTCTCTACAAACTATGGCTACACCTTC.